These 14 T cell receptor beta chains originate from one sample sequenced in a study of cytomegalovirus exposure and HLA in healthy donors. PCR used 60 Vbeta primers and 13 Jbeta primers. The table came from immunoSEQ multiplex PCR; TCRdb's copy has only in-frame clones and leaves some out. The data hold about 130,000 clones, with just over 70% observed a single time. Sample: PBMCs. The receptor source for this set is a woman in her sixties or seventies in good health and CMV-seropositive.

The chain couples TRBV19 to TRBJ2-5, with D possibly matching TRBD1 (5 bases). Matching the DNA end better, TRBJ2-7 makes the J call doubtful. The CDR3 has 14 amino acids. Looked up from germline, CDR1 is LNHDA and CDR2 is SQIVND (reference sequence). The CDR3: CASSIGRDLYEQYF. In DNA form, the CDR3 reads TGTGCCAGTAGTATCGGCAGGGATTTATACGAGCAGTACTTC.

The chain has TRBV11-2 and TRBJ1-2; 8 nucleotides align to TRBD1. V lost 2 bases to trimming and J lost 2 bases; unmatched junction nucleotides: 7. This CDR3 contains 16 residues. The germline V gene has CDR1 SGHAT and CDR2 FQNNGV. CDR3 sequence: CASSLKIQGENYGYTF. DNA of the CDR3: TGTGCCAGCAGCTTAAAAATACAGGGGGAAAACTATGGCTACACCTTC. The entire variable domain, with the rest obtained from reference TRBV11-2 and TRBJ1-2, is as follows: EAGVAQSPRYKIIEKRQSVAFWCNPISGHATLYWYQQILGQGPKLLIQFQNNGVVDDSQLPKDRFSAERLKGVDSTLKIQPAKLEDSAVYLCASSLKIQGENYGYTFGSGTRLTVV.

The genes are TRBV5-6 and TRBJ2-7, with a tentative D call TRBD1 (5 bases). The CDR3 is 14 amino acids. V was cut by 2 bases and J by 3 bases, with 12 bases left in between. From germline, CDR1 is SGHDT and CDR2 YYEEEE. CDR3: CASSLDLGDYEQYF. CDR3 sequence (DNA): TGTGCCAGCAGCTTAGATTTAGGGGACTACGAGCAGTACTTC. The whole variable domain, remainder taken from reference TRBV5-6 and TRBJ2-7, is DAGVTQSPTHLIKTRGQQVTLRCSPKSGHDTVSWYQQALGQGPQFIFQYYEEEERQRGNFPDRFSGHQFPNYSSELNVNALLLGDSALYLCASSLDLGDYEQYFGPGTRLTVT.

J is TRBJ2-3 and V is TRBV7-9; tentatively, D is TRBD2 (6 bases). The CDR3 has 14 residues. Germline V gene lookup returns CDR1 SEHNR and CDR2 FQNEAQ (reference sequence). The V gene lost 5 bases and the J gene lost 0 bases, with 9 bases spanning the gap. The CDR3 loop reads CASSAGLSTDTQYF. The CDR3 DNA is TGTGCCAGCAGCGCGGGACTCAGCACAGATACGCAGTATTTT.

V and J are TRBV2 and TRBJ1-4, with 7 bases identical to TRBD1. This CDR3 has 13 residues. Trimming cost V 8 bases and J 7 bases; bases outside gene matches: 7. From germline, CDR1 is SNHLY and CDR2 FYNNEI. The CDR3 region is CASARGGIEKLFF. The CDR3 nucleotides read TGTGCCAGCGCGAGAGGGGGCATTGAAAAACTGTTTTTT.

This chain joins TRBV9 and TRBJ2-5, with TRBD1 as a possible D gene (5 bases). The J call is uncertain, as TRBJ2-7 better fits the DNA end. Germline V lookup: CDR1 SGDLS, CDR2 YYNGEE. This CDR3 comprises 15 residues. This chain's CDR3 is CASSGGHSSSYEQYF. The CDR3 coding sequence is TGTGCCAGCAGCGGTGGACATTCCTCCTCCTACGAGCAGTACTTC.

The chain couples TRBV27 to TRBJ2-7, with a possible D match to TRBD1 (5 bases). In germline, CDR1 is MNHEY, CDR2 SMNVEV (reference sequence). Trimming cost V 3 bases and J 2 bases, with 11 bases left between them. This CDR3 region has 14 residues. DNA of the CDR3: TGTGCCAGCAGTTTCACAGGAATCGCCTACGAGCAGTACTTC. Amino acids: CASSFTGIAYEQYF.

The CDR3 DNA follows: TGTGCCAGCAGCCTCCTAGCGGGGGGTTACCCCCAAGAGACCCAGTACTTC. Protein sequence: CASSLLAGGYPQETQYF. This chain links TRBV7-2 with TRBJ2-5; 11 bases agree with TRBD2. With V trimmed by 5 bases and J by 1 base, 9 bases remained unmatched. The CDR3 extends over 17 amino acids. Germline values: CDR1 SGHTA, CDR2 FQGNSA.

This rearrangement joins TRBV18 to TRBJ1-1; TRBD1 matches at 8 bases. CDR3 length: 13 residues. Germline assignment: CDR1 KGHSH and CDR2 LQKENI. V shed 2 bases, J shed 8 bases, and the junction held 4 bases outside the gene matches. The CDR3 DNA follows: TGTGCCAGCTCACCAACTTGGGACAGGGAAGCTTTCTTT. Translated, it gives CASSPTWDREAFF.

The V gene is TRBV29-1, the J gene TRBJ1-1, with a tentative D call TRBD1 (5 bases). The CDR3 contains 13 residues. V was shortened by 2 bases and J by 5 bases, with 12 bases between the two germline ends. Germline assignment: CDR1 SQVTM and CDR2 ANQGSEA. CDR3 protein: CSVESRARTEAFF. In DNA, the CDR3 is TGCAGCGTTGAAAGCAGGGCGAGGACTGAAGCTTTCTTT.

The chain is built from TRBV7-3 and TRBJ2-5; 11 positions agree with TRBD2. The CDR3 consists of 16 residues. Unmatched junction bases numbered 10, after V lost 5 bases and J lost 5 bases. Germline CDR1 is SGHTA and CDR2 is FQGTGA. This CDR3 reads CASSPTSGGGRETQYF. CDR3 DNA sequence: TGTGCCAGCAGCCCCACTAGCGGGGGCGGGAGGGAGACCCAGTACTTC. Looking up the rest from reference TRBV7-3 and TRBJ2-5 gives the full variable domain: GAGVSQTPSNKVTEKGKYVELRCDPISGHTALYWYRQSLGQGPEFLIYFQGTGAADDSGLPNDRFFAVRPEGSVSTLKIQRTERGDSAVYLCASSPTSGGGRETQYFGPGTRLLVL.

This rearrangement joins TRBV9 to TRBJ2-1, with TRBD2 matching 9 bases. The V gene's germline CDR1 is SGDLS and CDR2 YYNGEE. Trimming removed 9 bases from V and 5 bases from J; junction bases left unmatched: 9. CDR3 length: 14 amino acids. CDR3 sequence: CATTPGTSNNEQFF. CDR3 coding DNA: TGTGCCACCACCCCCGGGACTAGCAACAATGAGCAGTTCTTC.

The chain links TRBV10-1 to TRBJ1-4, with D maybe TRBD1 (5 bases). Germline CDR1 is WNHNN and CDR2 is SYGVQD (reference sequence). The CDR3 consists of 14 residues. V was trimmed by 5 bases and J by 6 bases, leaving 13 bases between them. The CDR3 region has the DNA TGCGCCAGCAGTCGAGCGGGGGTTGATGAAAAACTGTTTTTT. Translation gives CASSRAGVDEKLFF.

V and J are TRBV2 and TRBJ2-7; 10 positions agree with TRBD2. There are 18 residues in the CDR3. V shed 6 bases, J shed 3 bases, and the junction held 17 bases outside the gene matches. Germline loops: CDR1 SNHLY, CDR2 FYNNEI. The CDR3 protein is CASRPKSLAGVLVYEQYF. In DNA form, the CDR3 reads TGTGCCAGCAGACCCAAGTCTCTAGCGGGGGTCTTAGTCTACGAGCAGTACTTC.